What follows are 19 T cell receptor beta chains derived from one specimen sequenced in a study of shared clonotypes between healthy human individuals. Here immunoSEQ multiplex PCR was the method, and the copy in TCRdb shows in-frame clones only, minus some. The sample records approximately 2.1 million clones, just over 90% being singletons. The sequenced material came from naive CD4+ T cells from PBMCs. Noted subset: CD45RA+ positively selected. The receptor set was obtained from a man between 18 and 35 years old in good health. Some clones in this sample may be carry-over from other donors' samples.

The chain is built from TRBV18 and TRBJ1-4; the match to TRBD1 covers 8 bases. V was clipped by 4 bases and J by 3 bases; unmatched bases: 4. The germline CDR1 and CDR2 sequences are KGHSH and LQKENI. The CDR3 length is 15 residues. The CDR3 DNA reads as TGTGCCAGCTCACGACAGGGGCCCTCTAATGAAAAACTGTTTTTT. It yields the protein CASSRQGPSNEKLFF. The full variable domain, rest sourced from reference TRBV18 and TRBJ1-4, is NAGVMQNPRHLVRRRGQEARLRCSPMKGHSHVYWYRQLPEEGLKFMVYLQKENIIDESGMPKERFSAEFPKEGPSILRIQQVVRGDSAAYFCASSRQGPSNEKLFFGSGTQLSVL.

J is TRBJ2-7 and V is TRBV19; D possibly corresponds to TRBD2 (10 bases). Germline V gene data show CDR1 as LNHDA and CDR2 as SQIVND (reference sequence). V was clipped by 3 bases and J by 1 base, with 25 bases between them. The CDR3 is 19 residues long. CDR3 DNA sequence: TGTGCCAGTAGTATCCGCGCGACAGGGGGACTAGCGCAGTCCTACGAGCAGTACTTC. Amino acids: CASSIRATGGLAQSYEQYF.

This clone has just a few counts. The chain has TRBV19 and TRBJ1-3; D gene ambiguous. V was pared by 7 bases and J by 6 bases, with 13 bases between. CDR1 and CDR2 (germline): LNHDA, SQIVND (reference sequence). The CDR3 has 13 amino acids. In DNA form, the CDR3 reads TGTGCCAGTAAACCCCGGGGAGAAAACACCATATATTTT. Translation: CASKPRGENTIYF.

The rearrangement uses TRBV7-3 and TRBJ2-3, with 11 bases lining up with TRBD2. Germline trimming cut 4 bases from V and 0 bases from J; bases unmatched to any gene: 3. The germline V gene has CDR1 SGHTA and CDR2 FQGTGA. The CDR3 has 16 amino acids. Here the CDR3 reads CASSYGLAGSTDTQYF. CDR3 in DNA: TGTGCCAGCAGCTACGGACTAGCGGGCAGCACAGATACGCAGTATTTT.

The gene calls are TRBV10-3 and TRBJ2-7, with 12 positions matching TRBD2. V dropped 10 bases and J dropped 5; count of bases not matched to a gene: 6. From germline, CDR1 is ENHRY and CDR2 SYGVKD. The CDR3 has 13 residues. This CDR3 reads CANGLAGSDEQYF. CDR3 DNA sequence: TGTGCCAACGGACTAGCGGGAAGCGACGAGCAGTACTTC.

This sequence joins TRBV5-6 and TRBJ2-7; D remains ambiguous. The CDR3 consists of 11 residues. Germline V lookup: CDR1 SGHDT, CDR2 YYEEEE. Trimming shortened V by 4 bases and J by 7 bases, and 9 bases separated the two germline ends. CDR3 DNA: TGTGCCAGCAGCCATGTCCTGGAGCAGTACTTC. It translates to CASSHVLEQYF.

For this clone: At the DNA level, this CDR3 is encoded by other sequences in the same sample as well. This chain joins TRBV9 and TRBJ1-2, with D maybe TRBD1 (6 bases). Germline assignment: CDR1 SGDLS and CDR2 YYNGEE. This CDR3 is 13 amino acids long. Between the trimmed V and J ends, which lost 4 bases and 5 bases, there was a span of 12 bases. CDR3 nucleotide sequence: TGTGCCAGCAGCCCCCGGGACACGTATGGCTACACCTTC. Translation: CASSPRDTYGYTF.

The rearrangement uses TRBV4-1 and TRBJ2-7, with D uncertain. CDR1 and CDR2 (germline): MGHRA, YSYEKL. V was shortened by 4 bases and J by 5 bases, with 9 bases between the two germline ends. The CDR3 consists of 12 residues. The CDR3 region has the DNA TGCGCCAGCAGCCGCCCTCTGGACGAGCAGTACTTC. This encodes CASSRPLDEQYF.

The chain recombines TRBV28 with TRBJ2-2, with unresolved D. CDR3 length equals 16 residues. Germline CDR1 reads MDHEN; CDR2 reads SYDVKM. Between the trimmed V and J ends, which lost 1 base and 1 base, there was a span of 10 bases. CDR3 nucleotide sequence: TGTGCCAGCAGTTTATTCCCAGGATTGAACACCGGGGAGCTGTTTTTT. Translated, it gives CASSLFPGLNTGELFF.

The rearrangement uses TRBV27 and TRBJ2-7; D call uncertain. The germline CDR1 and CDR2 sequences are MNHEY and SMNVEV (reference sequence). The CDR3 totals 15 residues. Between the trimmed V and J ends, which lost 2 bases and 2 bases, there was a span of 13 bases. The CDR3 region has the DNA TGTGCCAGCAGTTTAAGTCAGCTAAGACCCTACGAGCAGTACTTC. Its translation: CASSLSQLRPYEQYF.

The chain recombines TRBV18 with TRBJ2-7; 9 bases align to TRBD1. The germline V gene has CDR1 KGHSH and CDR2 LQKENI. CDR3 length: 16 amino acids. V was clipped by 5 bases and J by 4 bases; unmatched bases: 12. The CDR3 loop is CASSEGPGQGAYEQYF. For the CDR3, the DNA is TGTGCCAGCTCAGAGGGCCCGGGACAGGGAGCGTACGAGCAGTACTTC.

The chain has TRBV2 and TRBJ2-3; 9 nucleotides align to TRBD2. Trimming cost V 5 bases and J 5 bases; bases outside gene matches: 8. The length of the CDR3 is 15 residues. Germline V gene data show CDR1 as SNHLY and CDR2 as FYNNEI. The DNA of the CDR3 is TGTGCCAGCAGTCTGTTAGCGGGAGTGAGAGATACGCAGTATTTT. Its translation is CASSLLAGVRDTQYF.

The gene calls are TRBV6-1 and TRBJ1-2; D unclear. The V gene's germline CDR1 is MNHNS and CDR2 SASEGT. The CDR3 length is 14 residues. Trimming left V 2 bases short and J 2 bases short, with 9 bases between. The CDR3 region is CASSERFTNYGYTF. CDR3 bases: TGTGCCAGCAGTGAACGTTTCACCAACTATGGCTACACCTTC.

This clone was detected only once. This rearrangement joins TRBV28 to TRBJ1-6; no firm D call. V was shortened by 6 bases and J by 13 bases, with 13 bases between the two germline ends. The CDR3 is 12 residues long. From germline, CDR1 is MDHEN and CDR2 SYDVKM. The CDR3 DNA sequence: TGTGCCAGCAGCTTGGGCAGTTCGCCCCTCCACTTT. Translating gives CASSLGSSPLHF.

This rearrangement joins TRBV28 to TRBJ1-1, with D tentatively TRBD1 (6 bases). Trimming removed 5 bases at V and 5 bases at J, with 18 bases between. Germline V gene sequence: CDR1 MDHEN, CDR2 SYDVKM. This CDR3 has 15 residues. CDR3 protein: CASSVTGVAVTEAFF. CDR3 in DNA: TGTGCCAGCAGTGTGACAGGAGTTGCTGTTACTGAAGCTTTCTTT.

The chain combines TRBV4-1 with TRBJ1-3; 8 positions agree with TRBD1. The CDR3 consists of 14 residues. Germline assignment: CDR1 MGHRA and CDR2 YSYEKL. The V and J ends lost 3 bases and 6 bases, in that order; junction bases with no gene match: 4. CDR3 in amino acids: CASSHPGGENTIYF. The CDR3 DNA sequence: TGCGCCAGCAGCCACCCAGGGGGCGAAAACACCATATATTTT.

A remark on this clone: This CDR3 is also generated by other DNA sequences in the sample. The J gene is TRBJ1-1, the V gene TRBV18; D is unresolved. The length of the CDR3 is 11 residues. The germline CDR1 and CDR2 sequences are KGHSH and LQKENI. The ends were cut back, 3 bases at V and 4 bases at J, with 3 bases in the middle. The CDR3 protein is CASSPGTEAFF. The CDR3 region has the DNA TGTGCCAGCTCACCGGGCACTGAAGCTTTCTTT.

This sequence joins TRBV30 and TRBJ2-1; the D gene could be TRBD1 or TRBD2 (6 bases each). CDR3 size: 11 residues. V was shortened by 5 bases and J by 7 bases, with 9 bases between the two germline ends. Looked up from germline, CDR1 is GTSNPN and CDR2 is SVGIG (reference sequence). CDR3 in amino acids: CAWVGGNEQFF. In DNA form, the CDR3 reads TGTGCCTGGGTAGGGGGGAATGAGCAGTTCTTC.

On this clone itself: Other DNA variants within this sample encode the same CDR3. The V gene is TRBV6-5, the J gene TRBJ1-4, with D perhaps TRBD1 (6 bases). Germline CDR1 is MNHEY and CDR2 is SVGAGI. This CDR3 has 16 residues. Trimming took off 6 bases at V and 3 bases at J, with 17 bases between the two ends. In DNA, the CDR3 is TGTGCCAGCAGCTACAGCCCGGGGGCTCCTAATGAAAAACTGTTTTTT. Encoded protein: CASSYSPGAPNEKLFF.